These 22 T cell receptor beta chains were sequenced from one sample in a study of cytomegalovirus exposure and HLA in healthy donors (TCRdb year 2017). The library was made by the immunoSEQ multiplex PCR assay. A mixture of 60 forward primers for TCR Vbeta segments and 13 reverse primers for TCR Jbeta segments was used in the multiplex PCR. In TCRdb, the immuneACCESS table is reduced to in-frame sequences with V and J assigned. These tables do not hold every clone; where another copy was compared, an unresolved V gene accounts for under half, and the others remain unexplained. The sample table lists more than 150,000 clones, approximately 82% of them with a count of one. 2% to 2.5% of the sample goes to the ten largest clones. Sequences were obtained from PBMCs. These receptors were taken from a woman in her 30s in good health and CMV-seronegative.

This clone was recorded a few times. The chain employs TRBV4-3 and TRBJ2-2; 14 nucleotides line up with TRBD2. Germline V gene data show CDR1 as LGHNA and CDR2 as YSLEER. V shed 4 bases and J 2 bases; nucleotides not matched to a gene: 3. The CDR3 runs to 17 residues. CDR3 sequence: CASSPGLAGVNTGELFF. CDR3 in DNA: TGCGCCAGCAGCCCGGGACTAGCGGGAGTAAACACCGGGGAGCTGTTTTTT.

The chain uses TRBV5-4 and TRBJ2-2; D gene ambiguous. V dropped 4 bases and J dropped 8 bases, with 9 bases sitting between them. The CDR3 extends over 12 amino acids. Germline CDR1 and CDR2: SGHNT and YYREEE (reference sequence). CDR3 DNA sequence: TGTGCCAGCAGCCCAGACATAGGGGAGCTGTTTTTT. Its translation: CASSPDIGELFF. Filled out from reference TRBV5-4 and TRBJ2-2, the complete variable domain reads ETGVTQSPTHLIKTRGQQVTLRCSSQSGHNTVSWYQQALGQGPQFIFQYYREEENGRGNFPPRFSGLQFPNYSSELNVNALELDDSALYLCASSPDIGELFFGEGSRLTVL.

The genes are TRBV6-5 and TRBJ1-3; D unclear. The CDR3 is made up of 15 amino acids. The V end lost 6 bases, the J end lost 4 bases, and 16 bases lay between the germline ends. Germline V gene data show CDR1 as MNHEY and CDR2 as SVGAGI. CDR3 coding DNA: TGTGCCAGCAGCCTCGGGTTGTCAGCGGGAAACACCATATATTTT. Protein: CASSLGLSAGNTIYF.

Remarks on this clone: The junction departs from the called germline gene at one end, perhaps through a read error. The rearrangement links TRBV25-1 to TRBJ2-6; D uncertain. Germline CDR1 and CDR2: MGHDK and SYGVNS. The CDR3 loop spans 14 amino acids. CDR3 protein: CASSSRSWANGLTF. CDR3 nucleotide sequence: TGTGCCAGCAGCTCCCGAAGCTGGGCCAACGGCCTGACTTTC. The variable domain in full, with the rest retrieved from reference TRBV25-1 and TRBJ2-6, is EADIYQTPRYLVIGTGKKITLECSQTMGHDKMYWYQQDPGMELHLIHYSYGVNSTEKGDLSSESTVSRIRTEHFPLTLESARPSHTSQYLCASSSRSWANGLTFGAGSRLTVL.

CDR3 sequence (DNA): TGTGCCAGCAGTTCGACAGGGGGTCAAGAAAAACTGTTTTTT. This translates into CASSSTGGQEKLFF. The chain has TRBV7-9 and TRBJ1-4; TRBD1 matches 9 bases. CDR1 is SEHNR, CDR2 FQNEAQ, per germline (reference sequence). There are 14 residues in the CDR3. J lost 8 bases, V lost 6 bases, and 7 bases had no gene match. Drawing the rest from reference TRBV7-9 and TRBJ1-4, the complete variable domain is DTGVSQNPRHKITKRGQNVTFRCDPISEHNRLYWYRQTLGQGPEFLTYFQNEAQLEKSRLLSDRFSAERPKGSFSTLEIQRTEQGDSAMYLCASSSTGGQEKLFFGSGTQLSVL.

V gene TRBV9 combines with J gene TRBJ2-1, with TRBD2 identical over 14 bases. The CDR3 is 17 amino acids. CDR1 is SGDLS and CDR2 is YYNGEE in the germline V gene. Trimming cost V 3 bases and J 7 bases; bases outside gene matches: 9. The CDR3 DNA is TGTGCCAGCAGCGCCTGGACTAGCGGGGGGTTTTTGAATGAGCAGTTCTTC. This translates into CASSAWTSGGFLNEQFF.

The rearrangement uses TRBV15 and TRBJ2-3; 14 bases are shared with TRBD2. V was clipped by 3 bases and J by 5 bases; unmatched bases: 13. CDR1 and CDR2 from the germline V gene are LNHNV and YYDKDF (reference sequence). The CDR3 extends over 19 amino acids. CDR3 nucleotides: TGTGCCACCAGCAGGGTCCAACTGGGACTAGCGGGGGTAAGAGATACGCAGTATTTT. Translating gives CATSRVQLGLAGVRDTQYF.

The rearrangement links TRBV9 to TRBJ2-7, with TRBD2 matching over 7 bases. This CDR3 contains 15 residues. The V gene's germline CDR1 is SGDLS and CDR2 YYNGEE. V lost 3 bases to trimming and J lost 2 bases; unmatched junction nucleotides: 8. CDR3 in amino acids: CASSAGLAATYEQYF. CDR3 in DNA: TGTGCCAGCAGCGCCGGGCTAGCGGCAACCTACGAGCAGTACTTC.

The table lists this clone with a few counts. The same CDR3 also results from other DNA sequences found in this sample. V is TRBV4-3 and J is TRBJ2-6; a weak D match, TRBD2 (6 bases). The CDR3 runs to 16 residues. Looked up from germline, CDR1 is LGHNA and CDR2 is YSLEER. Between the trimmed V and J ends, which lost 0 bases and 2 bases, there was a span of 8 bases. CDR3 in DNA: TGCGCCAGCAGCCAAGACGGGGGTGCTGGGGCCAACGTCCTGACTTTC. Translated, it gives CASSQDGGAGANVLTF.

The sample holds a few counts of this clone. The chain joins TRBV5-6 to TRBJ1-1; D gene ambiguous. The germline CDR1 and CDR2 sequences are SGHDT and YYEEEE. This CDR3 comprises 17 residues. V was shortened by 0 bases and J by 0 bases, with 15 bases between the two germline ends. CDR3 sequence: CASSLAAGGLMNTEAFF. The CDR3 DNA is TGTGCCAGCAGCTTGGCGGCCGGCGGACTCATGAACACTGAAGCTTTCTTT.

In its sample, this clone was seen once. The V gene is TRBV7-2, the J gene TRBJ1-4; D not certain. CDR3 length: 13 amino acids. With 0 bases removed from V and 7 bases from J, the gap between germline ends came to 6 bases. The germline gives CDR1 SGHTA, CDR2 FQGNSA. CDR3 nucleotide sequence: TGTGCCAGCAGCTTAGCTCTCGGTGAAAAACTGTTTTTT. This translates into CASSLALGEKLFF.

This chain's CDR3 is CASSQALYGASGGALQFF. Here the CDR3 DNA reads TGCGCCAGCAGCCAAGCCCTCTACGGGGCTAGCGGGGGGGCCCTGCAGTTCTTC. This rearrangement joins TRBV4-3 to TRBJ2-1, with 12 bases fitting TRBD2. V lost 1 base and J lost 12; bases outside the gene matches: 16. The CDR3 is 18 amino acids. CDR1 and CDR2 from the germline V gene are LGHNA and YSLEER.

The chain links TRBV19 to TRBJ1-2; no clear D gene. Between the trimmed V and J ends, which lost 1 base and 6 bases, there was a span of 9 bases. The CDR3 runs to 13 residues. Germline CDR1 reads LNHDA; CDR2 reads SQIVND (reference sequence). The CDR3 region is CASSIALRNGYTF. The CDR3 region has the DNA TGTGCCAGTAGTATAGCCCTGAGAAATGGCTACACCTTC.

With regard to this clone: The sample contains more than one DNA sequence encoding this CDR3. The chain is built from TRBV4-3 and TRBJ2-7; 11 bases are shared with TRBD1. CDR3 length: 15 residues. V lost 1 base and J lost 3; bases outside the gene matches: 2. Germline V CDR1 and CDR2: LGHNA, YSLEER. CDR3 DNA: TGCGCCAGCAGCCAAGGGGGGACAGGGGGCTACGAGCAGTACTTC. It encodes CASSQGGTGGYEQYF.

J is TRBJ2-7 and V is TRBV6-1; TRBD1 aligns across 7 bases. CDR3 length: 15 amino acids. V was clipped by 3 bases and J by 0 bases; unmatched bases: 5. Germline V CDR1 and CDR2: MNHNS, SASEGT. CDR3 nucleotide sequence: TGTGCCAGCAGTGACCTTTGGACAGGCTCCTACGAGCAGTACTTC. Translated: CASSDLWTGSYEQYF.

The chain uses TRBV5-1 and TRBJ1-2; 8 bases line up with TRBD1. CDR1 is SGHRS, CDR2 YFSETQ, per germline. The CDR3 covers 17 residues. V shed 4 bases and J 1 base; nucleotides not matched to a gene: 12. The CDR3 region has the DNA TGCGCCAGCAGCCTCTCGACAGGGGTCGGAGTTAACTATGGCTACACCTTC. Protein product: CASSLSTGVGVNYGYTF. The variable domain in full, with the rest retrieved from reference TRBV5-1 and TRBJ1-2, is KAGVTQTPRYLIKTRGQQVTLSCSPISGHRSVSWYQQTPGQGLQFLFEYFSETQRNKGNFPGRFSGRQFSNSRSEMNVSTLELGDSALYLCASSLSTGVGVNYGYTFGSGTRLTVV.

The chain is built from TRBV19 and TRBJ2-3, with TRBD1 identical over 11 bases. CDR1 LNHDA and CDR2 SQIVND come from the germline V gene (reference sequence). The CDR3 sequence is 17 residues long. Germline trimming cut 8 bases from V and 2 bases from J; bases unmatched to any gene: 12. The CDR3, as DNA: TGTGCCAGTTCAATACTTAGGACAGGGGGCGTCACAGATACGCAGTATTTT. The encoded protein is CASSILRTGGVTDTQYF. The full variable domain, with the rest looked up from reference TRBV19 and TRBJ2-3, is DGGITQSPKYLFRKEGQNVTLSCEQNLNHDAMYWYRQDPGQGLRLIYYSQIVNDFQKGDIAEGYSVSREKKESFPLTVTSAQKNPTAFYLCASSILRTGGVTDTQYFGPGTRLTVL.

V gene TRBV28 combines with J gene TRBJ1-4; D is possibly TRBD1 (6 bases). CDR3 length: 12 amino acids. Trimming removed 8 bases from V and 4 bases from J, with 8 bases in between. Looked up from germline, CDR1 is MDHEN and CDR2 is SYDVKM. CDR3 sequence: CASRQVNEKLFF. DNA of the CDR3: TGTGCCAGCCGACAGGTTAATGAAAAACTGTTTTTT.

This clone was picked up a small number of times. The DNA for the CDR3 is TGCGCCAGCAGCCAGGGGCGATCCACTGAAGCTTTCTTT. Translation gives CASSQGRSTEAFF. The chain recombines TRBV4-1 with TRBJ1-1; TRBD1 is a possible D gene (5 bases). The CDR3 is 13 amino acids. Trimming took off 3 bases at V and 4 bases at J, with 9 bases between the two ends. Germline CDR1 MGHRA, CDR2 YSYEKL.

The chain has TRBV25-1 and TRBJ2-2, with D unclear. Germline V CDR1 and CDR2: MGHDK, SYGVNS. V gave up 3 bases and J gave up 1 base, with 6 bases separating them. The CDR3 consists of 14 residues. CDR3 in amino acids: CASSESRNTGELFF. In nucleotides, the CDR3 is TGTGCCAGCAGTGAGAGTCGGAACACCGGGGAGCTGTTTTTT.

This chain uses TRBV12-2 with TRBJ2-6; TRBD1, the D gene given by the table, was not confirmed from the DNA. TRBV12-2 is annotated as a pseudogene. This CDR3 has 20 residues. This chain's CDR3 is CASRLVRGQHRTSGANVLTF. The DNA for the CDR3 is TGTGCAAGTCGCTTAGTTCGCGGTCAACACAGGACCTCTGGGGCCAACGTCCTGACTTTC.

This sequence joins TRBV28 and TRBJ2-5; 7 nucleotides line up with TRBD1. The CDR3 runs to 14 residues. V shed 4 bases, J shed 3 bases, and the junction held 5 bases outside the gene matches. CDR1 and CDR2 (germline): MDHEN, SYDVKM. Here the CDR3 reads CASSSGTVKETQYF. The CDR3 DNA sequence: TGTGCCAGCAGTTCCGGGACAGTAAAAGAGACCCAGTACTTC. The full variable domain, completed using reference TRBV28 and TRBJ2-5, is DVKVTQSSRYLVKRTGEKVFLECVQDMDHENMFWYRQDPGLGLRLIYFSYDVKMKEKGDIPEGYSVSREKKERFSLILESASTNQTSMYLCASSSGTVKETQYFGPGTRLLVL.